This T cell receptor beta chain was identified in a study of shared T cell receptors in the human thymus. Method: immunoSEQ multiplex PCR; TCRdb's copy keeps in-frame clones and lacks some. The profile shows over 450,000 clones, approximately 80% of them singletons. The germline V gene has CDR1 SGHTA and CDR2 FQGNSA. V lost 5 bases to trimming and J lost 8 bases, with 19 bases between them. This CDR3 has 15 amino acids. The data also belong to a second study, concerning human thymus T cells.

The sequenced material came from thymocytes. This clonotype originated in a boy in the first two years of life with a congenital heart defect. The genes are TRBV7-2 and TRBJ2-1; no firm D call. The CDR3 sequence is CASSPTRYRADEQFF. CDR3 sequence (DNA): TGTGCCAGCAGCCCCACCCGGTACCGCGCGGATGAGCAGTTCTTC.